This T cell receptor beta chain was sequenced during a study of T-cell reconstitution after alpha-beta-depleted transplantation in children. Preparation of the TCRbeta library used unique molecular identifiers. TCRdb used MiXCR to reprocess the PCR reads, holding one entry per CDR3 protein. The repertoire consists of a few hundred thousand distinct CDR3 sequences, with roughly 15% occurring once and the leading ten covering roughly 4.5%. The CDR3 spans 13 residues. Per germline, CDR1 SNHLY and CDR2 FYNNEI. V gave up 8 bases and J gave up 3 bases, with 13 bases separating them. V usage is TRBV2 and J usage is TRBJ2-5; D unclear. Sequenced here: PBMCs, sampled from the stem cell graft. The sequence came from a human donor who donated a stem cell graft to a child with Fanconi anemia. The DNA of the CDR3 is TGTGCCAGCGACTTTTTTGAGGAAGAGACCCAGTACTTC. Protein product: CASDFFEEETQYF. Filled out from reference TRBV2 and TRBJ2-5, the complete variable domain reads EPEVTQTPSHQVTQMGQEVILRCVPISNHLYFYWYRQILGQKVEFLVSFYNNEISEKSEIFDDQFSVERPDGSNFTLKIRSTKLEDSAMYFCASDFFEEETQYFGPGTRLLVL.